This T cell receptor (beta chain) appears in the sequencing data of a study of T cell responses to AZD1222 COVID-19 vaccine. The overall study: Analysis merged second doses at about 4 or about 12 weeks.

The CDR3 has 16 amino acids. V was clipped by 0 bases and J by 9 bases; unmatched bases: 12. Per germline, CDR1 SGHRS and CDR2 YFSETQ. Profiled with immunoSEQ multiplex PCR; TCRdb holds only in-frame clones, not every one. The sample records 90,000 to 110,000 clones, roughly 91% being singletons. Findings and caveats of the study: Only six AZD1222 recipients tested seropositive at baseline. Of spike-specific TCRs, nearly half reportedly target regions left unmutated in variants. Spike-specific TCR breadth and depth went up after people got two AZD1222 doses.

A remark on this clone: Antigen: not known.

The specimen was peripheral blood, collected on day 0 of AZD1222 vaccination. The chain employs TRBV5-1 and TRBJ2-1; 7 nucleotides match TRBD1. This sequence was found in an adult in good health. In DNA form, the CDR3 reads TGCGCCAGCAGCTTGGGCTTAGGGGGCCAAAATACTGAGCAGTTCTTC. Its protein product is CASSLGLGGQNTEQFF.